Sequencing of this T cell receptor beta chain was carried out in a study of T cells after yellow fever vaccination. Whole-study findings and limits: Booster samples showed a return of most primary-vaccination clones (around 96% CD4, approximately 90% CD8). Abundant clonotypes from the bulk population could get into FACS-sorted repertoires as contaminants. A weaker secondary response peaked on day 5, the primary on day 15.

CDR3 length: 12 amino acids. V was pared by 4 bases and J by 8 bases, with 11 bases between. Germline V gives CDR1 SGHRS, CDR2 YFSETQ. The 5'RACE template-switching step produced TCR cDNA and added a universal primer site and UMIs. MiXCR, run by TCRdb on the 5' RACE reads, gives a single entry per CDR3 protein. The table shows around 340,000 distinct CDR3 sequences, with 12% occurring only once. This clonotype was detected only a few times. Antigen: not known. This TCR was recovered from a man between 18 and 35 years old who received the YFV17D yellow fever vaccine. The input for sequencing was CD4+ T cells sorted from PBMCs, taken 15 days after the yellow fever booster vaccination. This chain joins TRBV5-1 and TRBJ2-3, with D perhaps matching TRBD1 or TRBD2 (6 bases each). Here the CDR3 reads CASSPEGGTQYF. Here the CDR3 DNA reads TGCGCCAGCAGCCCCGAGGGGGGTACGCAGTATTTT.